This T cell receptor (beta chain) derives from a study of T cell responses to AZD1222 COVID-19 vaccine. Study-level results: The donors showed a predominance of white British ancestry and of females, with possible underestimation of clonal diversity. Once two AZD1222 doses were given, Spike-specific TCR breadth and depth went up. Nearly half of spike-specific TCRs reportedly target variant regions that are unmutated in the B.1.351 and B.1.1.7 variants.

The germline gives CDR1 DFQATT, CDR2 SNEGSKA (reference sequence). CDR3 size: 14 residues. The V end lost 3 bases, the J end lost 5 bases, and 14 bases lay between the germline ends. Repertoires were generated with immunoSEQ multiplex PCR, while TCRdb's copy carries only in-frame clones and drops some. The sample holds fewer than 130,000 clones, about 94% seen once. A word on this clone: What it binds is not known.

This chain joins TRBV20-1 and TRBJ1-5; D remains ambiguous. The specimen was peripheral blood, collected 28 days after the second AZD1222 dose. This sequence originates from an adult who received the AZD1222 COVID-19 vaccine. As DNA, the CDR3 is TGCAGTGCTAGTTCCGTCGAAGGGCATCAGCCCCAGCATTTT. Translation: CSASSVEGHQPQHF.